The 31 T cell receptor beta chains below come from one sample, sequenced in a study of shared clonotypes between healthy human individuals. Some clones are missing from TCRdb's copy, which holds only in-frame ones; the method was immunoSEQ multiplex PCR. The table has over a million clones, roughly 96% seen once. Sequenced sample: naive CD4+ T cells sorted from blood. Documented subset: CD45RA+ positively selected. The receptors stem from a man aged 25 to 45 in good health.

V is TRBV19 and J is TRBJ1-3; D is unclear. Trimming cost V 6 bases and J 1 base, with 7 bases left between them. Germline loops: CDR1 LNHDA, CDR2 SQIVND (reference sequence). The CDR3 sequence is 13 residues long. CDR3 residues: CASRATSGNTIYF. The CDR3 DNA follows: TGTGCCAGTAGAGCGACGTCTGGAAACACCATATATTTT.

The rearrangement joins TRBV28 to TRBJ1-2, with D perhaps TRBD1 (5 bases). CDR1 and CDR2 (germline): MDHEN, SYDVKM. This CDR3 has 14 amino acids. Trimming shortened V by 3 bases and J by 5 bases, and 13 bases separated the two germline ends. The CDR3 region has the DNA TGTGCCAGCAGTTTCAATGAGGGACGTTATGGCTACACCTTC. Protein: CASSFNEGRYGYTF.

The V and J genes are TRBV5-1 and TRBJ2-5, with D possibly being TRBD2 (7 bases). Trimming removed 4 bases at V and 9 bases at J, with 22 bases between. Germline CDR1 SGHRS, CDR2 YFSETQ. The CDR3 is 15 residues long. The chain's CDR3 is CASSTEGGFDRAQYF. As DNA, the CDR3 is TGCGCCAGCAGCACCGAGGGGGGGTTCGATAGGGCCCAGTACTTC.

V usage is TRBV11-2 and J usage is TRBJ2-3; D call uncertain. CDR3 length equals 13 residues. V lost 0 bases, J lost 9 bases, and 10 bases lay in between. CDR1 SGHAT and CDR2 FQNNGV come from the germline V gene. In DNA, the CDR3 is TGTGCCAGCAGCTTAGAGGATCGCCTAACGCAGTATTTT. Its protein product is CASSLEDRLTQYF.

The chain has TRBV28 and TRBJ2-1; 16 nucleotides agree with TRBD2. The trim removed 5 bases at V and 1 base at J, leaving 5 bases unmatched. CDR3 size: 18 residues. The germline CDR1 and CDR2 sequences are MDHEN and SYDVKM. The CDR3 DNA follows: TGTGCCAGCAGTCGGTCGGGACTAGCGGGAGGGTCCTACAATGAGCAGTTCTTC. This translates into CASSRSGLAGGSYNEQFF.

This rearrangement joins TRBV15 to TRBJ1-5, with D possibly being TRBD1 (6 bases). V lost 5 bases and J lost 5, with 19 bases in between. Germline lookup yields CDR1 LNHNV and CDR2 YYDKDF (reference sequence). This CDR3 has 16 residues. DNA of the CDR3: TGTGCCACCAGCCTACGGACCCGGGGGCTTGATCAGCCCCAGCATTTT. This codes for CATSLRTRGLDQPQHF.

The table lists this clone with a few counts. The sample has other DNA sequences that encode this CDR3 too. The genes are TRBV5-4 and TRBJ2-7; 9 bases align to TRBD1. Germline V lookup: CDR1 SGHNT, CDR2 YYREEE (reference sequence). The CDR3 loop spans 15 amino acids. V lost 4 bases and J lost 4; bases outside the gene matches: 9. This chain's CDR3 is CASSRPGQGSYEQYF. CDR3 DNA: TGTGCCAGCAGCCGGCCGGGACAGGGTAGTTACGAGCAGTACTTC.

The CDR3 coding sequence is TGTGCCAGCTCACCACCCAGGTCCCGCTACGAGCAGTACTTC. It codes for CASSPPRSRYEQYF. The chain employs TRBV18 and TRBJ2-7, with D hard to call. The germline V gene has CDR1 KGHSH and CDR2 LQKENI. The CDR3 totals 14 residues. Between the trimmed V and J ends, which lost 0 bases and 3 bases, there was a span of 9 bases.

The chain joins TRBV5-1 to TRBJ1-6, with 8 bases lining up with TRBD1. V trimming: 4 bases; J trimming: 8 bases; junction bases outside the gene matches: 5. The CDR3 contains 14 residues. The germline V gene has CDR1 SGHRS and CDR2 YFSETQ. This chain's CDR3 is CASSPLQGDSPLHF. CDR3 coding DNA: TGCGCCAGCAGCCCCTTACAGGGGGATTCACCCCTCCACTTT. Full variable domain (missing parts from reference TRBV5-1 and TRBJ1-6): KAGVTQTPRYLIKTRGQQVTLSCSPISGHRSVSWYQQTPGQGLQFLFEYFSETQRNKGNFPGRFSGRQFSNSRSEMNVSTLELGDSALYLCASSPLQGDSPLHFGNGTRLTVT.

The chain employs TRBV10-3 and TRBJ2-5; TRBD2 aligns across 13 bases. Germline V CDR1 and CDR2: ENHRY, SYGVKD. There are 16 residues in the CDR3. Trimming took 0 bases from V and 3 from J; bases not matched to a gene: 1. CDR3 residues: CAISESTSGREETQYF. As DNA, the CDR3 is TGTGCCATCAGTGAGTCTACTAGCGGGAGGGAAGAGACCCAGTACTTC.

The rearrangement uses TRBV7-2 and TRBJ2-3; TRBD2 agrees at 10 bases. Germline CDR1 is SGHTA and CDR2 is FQGNSA. This CDR3 is 14 amino acids long. With 4 bases clipped from V and 6 bases from J, the junction kept 4 bases outside the gene matches. Here the CDR3 reads CASSSRLAGDTQYF. CDR3 bases: TGTGCCAGCAGCTCCCGACTAGCGGGTGATACGCAGTATTTT.

The count of this clone is one. J is TRBJ2-1 and V is TRBV9; no clear D. CDR1 and CDR2 (germline): SGDLS, YYNGEE. Trimming stripped 2 bases from V and 5 bases from J, with 8 bases between. The CDR3 is 13 residues long. CDR3 residues: CASSVTRDNEQFF. The DNA for the CDR3 is TGTGCCAGCAGCGTTACAAGAGACAATGAGCAGTTCTTC.

The chain is built from TRBV19 and TRBJ1-3; 8 bases map to TRBD1. J was trimmed by 3 bases and V by 6 bases; bases with no gene match: 4. The CDR3 runs 14 residues. Germline loops: CDR1 LNHDA, CDR2 SQIVND (reference sequence). The CDR3 reads CASRPGQVGNTIYF. In DNA form, the CDR3 reads TGTGCCAGTAGGCCGGGACAGGTTGGAAACACCATATATTTT.

The rearrangement joins TRBV10-3 to TRBJ1-3, with TRBD1 as a possible D gene (6 bases). V lost 2 bases and J 0 bases, leaving 11 bases between the germline ends. The CDR3 is 16 amino acids. Germline CDR1 ENHRY, CDR2 SYGVKD. CDR3 nucleotide sequence: TGTGCCATCAGTGAGCCGGGACATAACTCTGGAAACACCATATATTTT. Encoded protein: CAISEPGHNSGNTIYF.

The rearrangement joins TRBV5-8 to TRBJ2-7; TRBD1 is a possible D gene (5 bases). This CDR3 contains 15 residues. V gave up 4 bases and J gave up 7 bases, with 21 bases separating them. Germline CDR1 and CDR2: SGHTS and YDEGEE. Here the CDR3 reads CASSSLPDSLWEQYF. The CDR3 DNA sequence: TGTGCCAGCAGCAGCCTGCCTGACAGCCTTTGGGAGCAGTACTTC.

The V gene is TRBV19, the J gene TRBJ2-4, with 9 nucleotides matching TRBD1. Germline loops: CDR1 LNHDA, CDR2 SQIVND (reference sequence). The V and J ends lost 1 base and 3 bases, in that order; junction bases with no gene match: 7. This CDR3 has 17 residues. The CDR3 spells CASSIVKGQGSKNIQYF. The CDR3, as DNA: TGTGCCAGTAGTATAGTAAAGGGACAGGGCAGCAAAAACATTCAGTACTTC.

The chain combines TRBV5-4 with TRBJ2-7; a possible D gene is TRBD1 (5 bases). This CDR3 comprises 16 residues. V shed 0 bases and J shed 4 bases, with 17 bases lying between them. The germline CDR1 and CDR2 sequences are SGHNT and YYREEE (reference sequence). For the CDR3, the DNA is TGTGCCAGCAGCTTGGGAGGTTCAGGGCCGATATACGAGCAGTACTTC. Protein product: CASSLGGSGPIYEQYF.

The chain couples TRBV4-3 to TRBJ2-3; maybe TRBD2 (5 bases). V was clipped by 4 bases and J by 5 bases, with 25 bases between them. The CDR3 runs 18 residues. Germline lookup yields CDR1 LGHNA and CDR2 YSLEER. The CDR3 here is CASSLQLPTRARGDTQYF. CDR3 nucleotides: TGCGCCAGCAGCCTACAACTGCCTACGAGGGCACGAGGAGATACGCAGTATTTT.

This chain connects TRBV18 to TRBJ2-7; D gene unclear. V gave up 3 bases and J gave up 2 bases, with 14 bases separating them. There are 15 residues in the CDR3. Germline CDR1 reads KGHSH; CDR2 reads LQKENI. Written as DNA, the CDR3 is TGTGCCAGCTCACCTGTCGCAGATAAGACCTACGAGCAGTACTTC. As protein: CASSPVADKTYEQYF.

The chain joins TRBV11-1 to TRBJ2-7, with unresolved D. The CDR3 is made up of 13 amino acids. Germline V gives CDR1 SGHAT, CDR2 FQDESV (reference sequence). Trimming removed 5 bases at V and 3 bases at J, with 11 bases between. The CDR3 bases are TGTGCCAGCAGCCCCTCGATAGACTACGAGCAGTACTTC. Protein: CASSPSIDYEQYF.

The chain uses TRBV5-6 and TRBJ2-4; TRBD2 aligns across 16 bases. Per the germline V gene, CDR1 is SGHDT and CDR2 is YYEEEE. Trimming at V came to 3 bases and at J to 1 base, leaving 4 bases not matched to a gene. The CDR3 spans 18 residues. The CDR3 DNA reads as TGTGCCAGCAGCTCGGGACTAGCGGGAGGGCCGGCCAAAAACATTCAGTACTTC. Its translation: CASSSGLAGGPAKNIQYF.

V usage is TRBV6-1 and J usage is TRBJ1-1, with D perhaps TRBD1 (6 bases). The germline V gene encodes CDR1 MNHNS and CDR2 SASEGT. V gave up 8 bases and J gave up 5 bases, with 18 bases separating them. The CDR3 length is 14 residues. CDR3 DNA: TGTGCCAGCTCTTCTAATGGAAGGGGGACTGAAGCTTTCTTT. Residues: CASSSNGRGTEAFF.

This chain links TRBV18 with TRBJ2-3, with a possible D match to TRBD1 (6 bases). The CDR3 totals 15 residues. Looked up from germline, CDR1 is KGHSH and CDR2 is LQKENI. Trimming removed 3 bases from V and 2 bases from J, with 12 bases in between. The DNA of the CDR3 is TGTGCCAGCTCACCGTTGGACAGTCACACAGATACGCAGTATTTT. This gives the protein CASSPLDSHTDTQYF.

The V gene is TRBV28, the J gene TRBJ2-1; TRBD2 is a possible D gene (9 bases). This CDR3 has 15 residues. V gave up 11 bases and J gave up 7 bases, with 24 bases separating them. Germline values: CDR1 MDHEN, CDR2 SYDVKM. CDR3 DNA sequence: TGTGCCGCCCAGGGGGCTAGCGGGGACTCGAATGAGCAGTTCTTC. Its protein product is CAAQGASGDSNEQFF.

The chain employs TRBV7-2 and TRBJ2-3; a possible D gene is TRBD2 (6 bases). Looked up from germline, CDR1 is SGHTA and CDR2 is FQGNSA. Trimming pared 4 bases from V and 2 bases from J, leaving 16 bases between. CDR3 length: 16 amino acids. CDR3 sequence reads: CASSSWDFQPTDTQYF. Written as DNA, the CDR3 is TGTGCCAGCAGCTCATGGGACTTTCAACCCACAGATACGCAGTATTTT. The whole variable domain, remainder taken from reference TRBV7-2 and TRBJ2-3, is GAGVSQSPSNKVTEKGKDVELRCDPISGHTALYWYRQSLGQGLEFLIYFQGNSAPDKSGLPSDRFSAERTGGSVSTLTIQRTQQEDSAVYLCASSSWDFQPTDTQYFGPGTRLTVL.

The chain recombines TRBV5-1 with TRBJ2-1; 7 bases align to TRBD2. J gave up 2 bases and V 2 bases, and 4 bases lay outside the gene matches. Germline-derived CDR1 and CDR2 are SGHRS and YFSETQ. There are 15 residues in the CDR3. The CDR3 DNA follows: TGCGCCAGCAGCTTCAGCGGGACTACCTACAATGAGCAGTTCTTC. Residues: CASSFSGTTYNEQFF. Drawing the rest from reference TRBV5-1 and TRBJ2-1, the complete variable domain is KAGVTQTPRYLIKTRGQQVTLSCSPISGHRSVSWYQQTPGQGLQFLFEYFSETQRNKGNFPGRFSGRQFSNSRSEMNVSTLELGDSALYLCASSFSGTTYNEQFFGPGTRLTVL.

The chain joins TRBV2 to TRBJ2-1; TRBD1 matches 8 bases. This CDR3 region has 13 residues. The trim removed 6 bases at V and 5 bases at J, leaving 3 bases unmatched. CDR1 SNHLY and CDR2 FYNNEI come from the germline V gene. CDR3 region: CASRDRGNNEQFF. DNA for the CDR3: TGTGCCAGCAGAGACAGGGGTAACAATGAGCAGTTCTTC.

CDR3 coding DNA: TGTGCCAGCAGCGGCGACGTCAGGAATGAAAAACTGTTTTTT. Translation: CASSGDVRNEKLFF. The V call is TRBV14, the J call TRBJ1-4; D remains ambiguous. The CDR3 loop spans 14 amino acids. Germline V gene sequence: CDR1 SGHDN, CDR2 FVKESK. V was trimmed by 5 bases and J by 5 bases, leaving 12 bases between them. Drawing the rest from reference TRBV14 and TRBJ1-4, the complete variable domain is EAGVTQFPSHSVIEKGQTVTLRCDPISGHDNLYWYRRVMGKEIKFLLHFVKESKQDESGMPNNRFLAERTGGTYSTLKVQPAELEDSGVYFCASSGDVRNEKLFFGSGTQLSVL.

J is TRBJ2-1 and V is TRBV28, with 7 nucleotides matching TRBD2. CDR3 length: 14 residues. Germline loops: CDR1 MDHEN, CDR2 SYDVKM. After removal of 8 bases from V and 1 base from J, the junction contained 5 bases not matched to a gene. Here the CDR3 reads CASRGSPSYNEQFF. In nucleotides, the CDR3 is TGTGCCAGCCGCGGGAGTCCGTCCTACAATGAGCAGTTCTTC.

The chain joins TRBV15 to TRBJ2-3; a possible D gene is TRBD1 (5 bases). V shed 3 bases and J shed 2 bases, with 12 bases lying between them. The germline V gene encodes CDR1 LNHNV and CDR2 YYDKDF (reference sequence). CDR3 size: 15 residues. CDR3 protein: CATSSRDRYTDTQYF. In nucleotides, the CDR3 is TGTGCCACCAGCAGTCGAGACAGATACACAGATACGCAGTATTTT.

The V gene is TRBV7-3, the J gene TRBJ2-3; maybe TRBD2 (5 bases). This CDR3 has 15 residues. CDR1 is SGHTA, CDR2 FQGTGA, per germline. Trimming removed 0 bases from V and 2 bases from J, with 9 bases in between. CDR3 in DNA: TGTGCCAGCAGCTTAACCGGGGATAACACAGATACGCAGTATTTT. Its translation: CASSLTGDNTDTQYF.